The 22 T cell receptor beta chains reported below all come from one sample, sequenced in a study of T cell clonality in common variable immunodeficiency. TCRdb's table, derived via immunoSEQ multiplex PCR, lists solely in-frame clones and lacks some. The sample was found to contain more than 55,000 clones, and every one recurs. Sequenced: peripheral blood mononuclear cells. The source is a person between 18 and 75 years old in good health.

At least ten counts were recorded for this clone. The read is 3 residues too short to cover the CDR3 end, so that end is filled in from the germline J gene. The V call is TRBV18, the J call TRBJ1-1, with D possibly TRBD1 on 6 matching bases. CDR1 KGHSH and CDR2 LQKENI come from the germline V gene. V was trimmed by 3 bases and J by 4 bases, leaving 12 bases between them. The CDR3 totals 14 residues. The covered CDR3 bases are TGTGCCAGCTCACCCTCAGGGGAGGTCACTGAA. It codes for CASSPSGEVTE. The complete CDR3 sequence is CASSPSGEVTEAFF.

Many counts were recorded for this clone. The CDR3 end lies 3 residues beyond the end of the read and is filled in from the germline J gene. This chain joins TRBV6-2 or TRBV6-3 and TRBJ1-2; TRBD1 agrees at 7 bases. This CDR3 has 14 amino acids. CDR1 and CDR2 (germline): MNHEY, SVGEGT. Unmatched junction bases numbered 4, after V lost 2 bases and J lost 4 bases. The CDR3 spells CASSYVGTAYGYTF. The sequenced part of the CDR3 DNA is TGTGCCAGCAGTTACGTCGGGACAGCCTATGGC.

This clone was recorded at least ten times. The CDR3 end falls 3 residues outside the read, so it is completed with the germline J gene. V and J are TRBV7-9 and TRBJ2-5, with D perhaps matching TRBD2 (6 bases). This CDR3 has 15 amino acids. The germline CDR1 and CDR2 sequences are SEHNR and FQNEAQ (reference sequence). Trimming took 1 base from V and 2 from J, leaving 11 bases between them. The DNA read from the CDR3 is TGTGCCAGCAGCTTAGACGGGGGAAAGCAAGAGACC. Translating it yields CASSLDGGKQET. The whole CDR3 sequence is CASSLDGGKQETQYF.

This clone was counted ten times or more. The CDR3 goes on 3 residues after the read ends, and that part is filled in from the germline J gene. The gene calls are TRBV7-3 and TRBJ2-5, with 7 bases matching TRBD1. With 4 bases clipped from V and 5 bases from J, the junction kept 16 bases outside the gene matches. CDR1 is SGHTA and CDR2 is FQGTGA in the germline V gene. The CDR3 length is 17 residues. The covered CDR3 bases are TGTGCCAGCAGCTCAACATGGGACAGCCGCCGTTGGGAGACC. This translates into CASSSTWDSRRWET. Given in full, the CDR3 is CASSSTWDSRRWETQYF. Full variable domain (rest looked up from reference TRBV7-3 and TRBJ2-5): GAGVSQTPSNKVTEKGKYVELRCDPISGHTALYWYRQSLGQGPEFLIYFQGTGAADDSGLPNDRFFAVRPEGSVSTLKIQRTERGDSAVYLCASSSTWDSRRWETQYFGPGTRLLVL.

This clone was observed at least ten times. The covered CDR3 bases are TGTGCCAGCAGTCGCGGACAGAACACTGAA. Its translation: CASSRGQNTE. The full-length CDR3 reads as CASSRGQNTEAFF. The V and J genes are TRBV2 and TRBJ1-1, with TRBD1 as a possible D gene (5 bases). The read stops 3 residues short of the end of the CDR3; the missing end is completed from the germline J gene. The V end lost 5 bases, the J end lost 1 base, and 8 bases lay between the germline ends. The germline gives CDR1 SNHLY, CDR2 FYNNEI. CDR3 size: 13 residues.

This clone was counted many times. The read ends 3 residues early relative to the CDR3; the germline J gene fills the gap. The rearrangement joins TRBV5-4 to TRBJ2-1; TRBD1 might be the D (6 bases). This CDR3 contains 14 residues. Germline CDR1 and CDR2: SGHNT and YYREEE (reference sequence). V lost 2 bases and J 6 bases, leaving 12 bases between the germline ends. The CDR3: CASSFRGSSNEQFF. The sequenced part of the CDR3 DNA is TGTGCCAGCAGCTTCAGGGGTTCCAGCAATGAG.

This clone appeared many times. The read terminates 3 residues before the CDR3 end, so the remaining end is supplied by the germline J gene. The chain employs TRBV12-3 or TRBV12-4 and TRBJ2-5, with a weak D call TRBD1 (6 bases). Deletions cut 0 bases from V and 4 bases from J, with 6 bases between. This CDR3 contains 13 residues. The CDR3: CASSLAGGETQYF. CDR3 bases read: TGTGCCAGCAGTTTAGCAGGGGGAGAGACC.

At least ten counts were recorded for this clone. The DNA ends 3 residues before the CDR3 does, and the rest of the CDR3 is filled in from the germline J gene. This chain connects TRBV5-1 to TRBJ2-5; TRBD2 agrees at 9 bases. The CDR3 has 15 residues. The junction had 9 bases not matched to a gene; V was cut back by 4 bases and J by 5 bases. Germline V lookup: CDR1 SGHRS, CDR2 YFSETQ. The sequenced CDR3 bases are TGCGCCAGCAGCACCGATTTGAGCGGGAGGGAGACC. This encodes CASSTDLSGRET. The whole CDR3 region reads CASSTDLSGRETQYF.

This clone was seen ten or more times. The CDR3 goes on 3 residues after the read ends, and that part is filled in from the germline J gene. This sequence joins TRBV5-6 and TRBJ2-1; maybe TRBD2 (5 bases). CDR1 and CDR2 (germline): SGHDT, YYEEEE. Trimming left V 0 bases short and J 6 bases short, with 13 bases between. This CDR3 has 15 amino acids. The CDR3 DNA, read in part, is TGTGCCAGCAGCTTGGGAAGCGGAGCGCGCAATGAG. This gives the protein CASSLGSGARNE. The full CDR3 protein reads CASSLGSGARNEQFF. The variable domain in full, with the rest retrieved from reference TRBV5-6 and TRBJ2-1, is DAGVTQSPTHLIKTRGQQVTLRCSPKSGHDTVSWYQQALGQGPQFIFQYYEEEERQRGNFPDRFSGHQFPNYSSELNVNALLLGDSALYLCASSLGSGARNEQFFGPGTRLTVL.

This clone showed up many times. Read coverage stops 3 residues before the CDR3 terminus; the germline J gene supplies the remainder. The same CDR3 can be traced to other DNA sequences in this sample. V and J are TRBV20-1 and TRBJ2-7; TRBD2 might be the D (5 bases). Germline CDR1 is DFQATT and CDR2 is SNEGSKA (reference sequence). The CDR3 extends over 15 amino acids. The V and J ends lost 0 bases and 3 bases respectively, with 15 bases between them. CDR3 region: CSARDWAAGDYEQYF. The covered CDR3 bases are TGCAGTGCTAGAGATTGGGCTGCCGGGGACTACGAG.

The sample holds many counts of this clone. The read halts 3 residues ahead of the CDR3 end, with the missing end drawn from the germline J gene. The chain is built from TRBV28 and TRBJ2-1, with 8 bases matching TRBD2. V was pared by 4 bases and J by 2 bases, with 4 bases of the junction left unmatched. This CDR3 is 15 amino acids long. CDR1 is MDHEN and CDR2 is SYDVKM in the germline V gene. The CDR3 sequence is CASSSVLAAYNEQFF. The part of the CDR3 DNA that was read is TGTGCCAGCAGTTCGGTACTAGCGGCCTACAATGAG.

This clone was counted at least ten times. The CDR3 goes on 3 residues after the read ends, and that part is filled in from the germline J gene. The rearrangement links TRBV4-1 to TRBJ1-4; D not certain. Germline CDR1 is MGHRA and CDR2 is YSYEKL. Deletions cut 3 bases from V and 6 bases from J, with 8 bases between. This CDR3 spans 13 amino acids. The part of the CDR3 DNA that was read is TGCGCCAGCAGCCAGACAAGGGATGAAAAA. Protein: CASSQTRDEK. The CDR3 in full is CASSQTRDEKLFF.

At least ten counts were recorded for this clone. The CDR3 end falls 3 residues outside the read, so it is completed with the germline J gene. This chain connects TRBV19 to TRBJ1-4; 9 bases align to TRBD1. In germline, CDR1 is LNHDA, CDR2 SQIVND (reference sequence). Trimming removed 6 bases from V and 7 bases from J; junction bases left unmatched: 9. This CDR3 region has 15 residues. CDR3 DNA, as far as it was read: TGTGCCAGTAGCCCAACAGGGGGCGCAGGTGAAAAA. Encoded protein: CASSPTGGAGEK. The whole CDR3 reads CASSPTGGAGEKLFF. Together with reference TRBV19 and TRBJ1-4, the CDR3 gives the full variable domain: DGGITQSPKYLFRKEGQNVTLSCEQNLNHDAMYWYRQDPGQGLRLIYYSQIVNDFQKGDIAEGYSVSREKKESFPLTVTSAQKNPTAFYLCASSPTGGAGEKLFFGSGTQLSVL.

This clone was seen at least ten times. The missing CDR3 end, 3 residues past where the read stops, is filled in from the germline J gene. V and J are TRBV7-9 and TRBJ1-2, with 7 bases matching TRBD1. The CDR3 consists of 13 residues. V shed 5 bases, J shed 4 bases, and the junction held 4 bases outside the gene matches. Germline V gene sequence: CDR1 SEHNR, CDR2 FQNEAQ (reference sequence). The CDR3 bases that were read are TGTGCCAGCAGCCAAGGACAGGTCTATGGC. Its protein product is CASSQGQVYG. The entire CDR3 protein reads CASSQGQVYGYTF.

This clone was seen repeatedly, ten times or more. With the read ending 3 residues before the CDR3 end, the germline J gene is used to fill in that end. This rearrangement joins TRBV7-9 to TRBJ2-1, with D possibly being TRBD2 (5 bases). V shed 5 bases and J shed 7 bases, with 18 bases lying between them. The CDR3 extends over 15 amino acids. Germline V gene lookup returns CDR1 SEHNR and CDR2 FQNEAQ (reference sequence). CDR3: CASSQAAAGFNEQFF. The DNA read from the CDR3 is TGTGCCAGCAGCCAGGCCGCGGCGGGCTTTAATGAG.

This clone was observed at least ten times. The observed sequence ends 3 residues before the CDR3 terminus, with the missing tail filled in from the germline J gene. This chain joins TRBV18 and TRBJ2-2; 11 positions match TRBD1. Germline CDR1 KGHSH, CDR2 LQKENI. This CDR3 has 19 residues. J gave up 5 bases and V 3 bases, and 14 bases lay outside the gene matches. Here the CDR3 reads CASSPGQGDVSRRTGELFF. CDR3 DNA (partial): TGTGCCAGCTCACCGGGACAGGGGGATGTGAGCAGACGTACCGGGGAG.

This clone showed up many times. The DNA ends 3 residues before the CDR3 does, and the rest of the CDR3 is filled in from the germline J gene. The chain links TRBV19 to TRBJ1-5; TRBD1 might be the D (6 bases). V was shortened by 7 bases and J by 1 base, with 11 bases between the two germline ends. This CDR3 is built from 14 residues. In germline, CDR1 is LNHDA, CDR2 SQIVND (reference sequence). The chain's CDR3 is CASTHRESNQPQHF. Incomplete CDR3 DNA: TGTGCCAGTACCCACAGGGAAAGCAATCAGCCC.

This clone came up many times. Coverage ceases 3 residues before the CDR3 finishes, and the germline J gene fills in the end. This chain links TRBV18 with TRBJ2-7; TRBD2 is a possible D gene (6 bases). The CDR3 extends over 14 amino acids. V lost 4 bases and J lost 0, with 10 bases in between. Per germline, CDR1 KGHSH and CDR2 LQKENI. The part of the CDR3 DNA that was read is TGTGCCAGCTCACTCGAGACTAGCTCCTACGAG. Translation: CASSLETSSYE. The CDR3 in its entirety is CASSLETSSYEQYF.

This clone was seen at least ten times. Coverage ceases 3 residues before the CDR3 finishes, and the germline J gene fills in the end. The gene calls are TRBV5-1 and TRBJ2-1, with 10 bases matching TRBD1. The V gene end was trimmed by 1 base and the J gene end by 9 bases; junction bases not matched to a gene: 7. Germline CDR1 is SGHRS and CDR2 is YFSETQ. This CDR3 contains 15 residues. The CDR3 DNA, read in part, is TGCGCCAGCAGCTTGCTCCCGGGACAGGGGTTTGAG. This sequence encodes CASSLLPGQGFE. The full-length CDR3 reads as CASSLLPGQGFEQFF.

This clone has ten or more counts. The read terminates 3 residues before the CDR3 end, so the remaining end is supplied by the germline J gene. J is TRBJ2-1 and V is TRBV28; possibly TRBD1 for D (6 bases). The CDR3 covers 14 residues. V lost 7 bases and J lost 1, with 11 bases in between. The germline CDR1 and CDR2 sequences are MDHEN and SYDVKM. CDR3 residues: CASNPDRSYNEQFF. Incomplete CDR3 DNA: TGTGCCAGCAATCCGGACAGATCCTACAATGAG. Supplemented by reference TRBV28 and TRBJ2-1, the full variable domain reads DVKVTQSSRYLVKRTGEKVFLECVQDMDHENMFWYRQDPGLGLRLIYFSYDVKMKEKGDIPEGYSVSREKKERFSLILESASTNQTSMYLCASNPDRSYNEQFFGPGTRLTVL.

This clone was seen repeatedly, ten times or more. The read terminates 3 residues before the CDR3 end, so the remaining end is supplied by the germline J gene. The chain carries TRBV18 and TRBJ1-1; D is possibly TRBD1 (5 bases). V lost 5 bases to trimming and J lost 2 bases, with 15 bases between them. The V gene's germline CDR1 is KGHSH and CDR2 LQKENI. The CDR3 length is 15 residues. The covered CDR3 bases are TGTGCCAGCTCAACGACAGTAAACCCAAACACTGAA. Translated: CASSTTVNPNTE. The whole CDR3 protein is CASSTTVNPNTEAFF.

In its sample, this clone was seen many times. The DNA ends 3 residues before the CDR3 does, and the rest of the CDR3 is filled in from the germline J gene. V is TRBV18 and J is TRBJ2-3, with 7 positions matching TRBD2. Germline CDR1 reads KGHSH; CDR2 reads LQKENI. The CDR3 contains 15 residues. J lost 4 bases, V lost 0 bases, and 4 bases had no gene match. The CDR3 sequence: CASSPPVRGADTQYF. The covered CDR3 bases are TGTGCCAGCTCACCACCCGTCCGGGGGGCAGATACG.